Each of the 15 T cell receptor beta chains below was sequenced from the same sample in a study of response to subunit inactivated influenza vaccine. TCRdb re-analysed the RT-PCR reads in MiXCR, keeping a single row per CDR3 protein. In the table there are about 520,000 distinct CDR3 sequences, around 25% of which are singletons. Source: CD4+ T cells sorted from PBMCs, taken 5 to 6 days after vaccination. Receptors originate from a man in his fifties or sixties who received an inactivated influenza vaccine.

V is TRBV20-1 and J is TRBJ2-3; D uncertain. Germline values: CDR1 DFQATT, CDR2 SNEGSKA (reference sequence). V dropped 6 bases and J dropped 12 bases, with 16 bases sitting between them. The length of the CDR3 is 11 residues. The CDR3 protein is CSALDNGFQYF. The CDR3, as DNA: TGCAGTGCATTAGACAATGGTTTTCAGTATTTT.

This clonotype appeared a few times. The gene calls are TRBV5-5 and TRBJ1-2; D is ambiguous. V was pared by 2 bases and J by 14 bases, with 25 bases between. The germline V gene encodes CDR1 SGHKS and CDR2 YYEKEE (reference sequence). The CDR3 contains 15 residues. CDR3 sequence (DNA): TGTGCCAGCAGCTTAGCAAACCAGATTACGAGTGGGTGGACCTTC. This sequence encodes CASSLANQITSGWTF.

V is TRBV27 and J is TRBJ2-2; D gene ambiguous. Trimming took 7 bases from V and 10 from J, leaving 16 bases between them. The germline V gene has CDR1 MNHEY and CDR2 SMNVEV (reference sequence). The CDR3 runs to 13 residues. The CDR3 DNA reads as TGTGCCAGCACCGCAGGAATCTCTGCGGAGCTGTTTTTT. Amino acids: CASTAGISAELFF.

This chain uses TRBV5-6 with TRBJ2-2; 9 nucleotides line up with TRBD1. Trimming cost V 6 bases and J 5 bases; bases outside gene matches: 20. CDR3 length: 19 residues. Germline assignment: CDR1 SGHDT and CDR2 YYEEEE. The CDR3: CASTLWGTGPLRRTGELFF. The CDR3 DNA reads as TGTGCCAGCACCCTTTGGGGGACAGGGCCATTGCGAAGGACCGGGGAGCTGTTTTTT.

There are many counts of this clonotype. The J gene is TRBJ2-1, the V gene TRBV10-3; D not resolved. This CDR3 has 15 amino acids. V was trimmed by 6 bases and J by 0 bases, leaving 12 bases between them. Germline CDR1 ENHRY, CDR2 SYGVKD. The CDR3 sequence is CAIRTDASSYNEQFF. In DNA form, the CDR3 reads TGTGCCATCAGGACGGACGCCAGCTCCTACAATGAGCAGTTCTTC.

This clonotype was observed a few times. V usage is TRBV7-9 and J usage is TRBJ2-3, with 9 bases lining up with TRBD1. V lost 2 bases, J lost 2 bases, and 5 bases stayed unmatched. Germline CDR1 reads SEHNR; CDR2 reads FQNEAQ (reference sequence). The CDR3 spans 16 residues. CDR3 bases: TGTGCCAGCAGCTTATACAGGGGGCAGGTCACAGATACGCAGTATTTT. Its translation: CASSLYRGQVTDTQYF.

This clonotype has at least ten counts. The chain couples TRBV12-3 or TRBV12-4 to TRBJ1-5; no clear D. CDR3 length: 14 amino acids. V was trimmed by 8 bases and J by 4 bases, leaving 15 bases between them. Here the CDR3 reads CASSRAVGNQPQHF. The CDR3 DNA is TGTGCCAGCTCGAGAGCCGTTGGGAATCAGCCCCAGCATTTT.

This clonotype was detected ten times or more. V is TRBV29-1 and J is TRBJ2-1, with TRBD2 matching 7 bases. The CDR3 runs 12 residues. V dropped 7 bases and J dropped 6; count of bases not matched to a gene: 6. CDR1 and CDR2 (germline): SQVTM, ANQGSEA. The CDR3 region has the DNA TGCAGCGGGAGCGGGATCGGCAATGAGCAGTTCTTC. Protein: CSGSGIGNEQFF.

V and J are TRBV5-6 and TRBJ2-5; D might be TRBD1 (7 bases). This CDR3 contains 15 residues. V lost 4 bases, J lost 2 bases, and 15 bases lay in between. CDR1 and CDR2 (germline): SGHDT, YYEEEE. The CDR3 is CASSRRGDRQETQYF. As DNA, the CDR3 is TGTGCCAGCAGCCGGAGGGGGGACAGACAAGAGACCCAGTACTTC.

The CDR3 sequence is CSARRTSGSADTQYF. CDR3 in DNA: TGCAGTGCTAGGAGGACTAGCGGGAGTGCAGATACGCAGTATTTT. This chain joins TRBV20-1 and TRBJ2-3, with 13 bases lining up with TRBD2. Germline V gene sequence: CDR1 DFQATT, CDR2 SNEGSKA (reference sequence). The trim removed 3 bases at V and 4 bases at J, leaving 4 bases unmatched. The CDR3 is 15 residues long.

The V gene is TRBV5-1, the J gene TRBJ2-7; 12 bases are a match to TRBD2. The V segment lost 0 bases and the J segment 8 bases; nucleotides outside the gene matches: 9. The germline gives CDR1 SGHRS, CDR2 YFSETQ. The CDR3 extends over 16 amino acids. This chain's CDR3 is CASSLADGLAGPQQYF. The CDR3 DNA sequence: TGCGCCAGCAGCTTGGCCGATGGACTAGCGGGGCCCCAGCAGTACTTC.

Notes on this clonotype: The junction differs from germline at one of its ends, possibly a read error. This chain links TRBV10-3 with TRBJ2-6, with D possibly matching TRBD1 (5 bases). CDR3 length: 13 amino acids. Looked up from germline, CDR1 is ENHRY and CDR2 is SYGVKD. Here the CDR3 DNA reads TGTGCCTTCAGGGACTCTGGGGCCAACGTCCTGACTTTC. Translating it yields CAFRDSGANVLTF.

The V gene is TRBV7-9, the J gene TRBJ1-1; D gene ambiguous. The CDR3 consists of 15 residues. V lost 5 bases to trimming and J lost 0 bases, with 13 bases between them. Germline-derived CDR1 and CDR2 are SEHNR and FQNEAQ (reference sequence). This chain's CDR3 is CASSRGAALNTEAFF. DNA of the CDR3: TGTGCCAGCAGCCGAGGAGCAGCCCTGAACACTGAAGCTTTCTTT. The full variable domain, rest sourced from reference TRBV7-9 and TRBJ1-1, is DTGVSQNPRHKITKRGQNVTFRCDPISEHNRLYWYRQTLGQGPEFLTYFQNEAQLEKSRLLSDRFSAERPKGSFSTLEIQRTEQGDSAMYLCASSRGAALNTEAFFGQGTRLTVV.

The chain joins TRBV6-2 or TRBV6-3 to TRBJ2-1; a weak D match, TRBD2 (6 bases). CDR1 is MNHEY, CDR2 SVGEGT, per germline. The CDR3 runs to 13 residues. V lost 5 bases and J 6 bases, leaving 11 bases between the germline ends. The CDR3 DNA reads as TGTGCCAGCAGTAGGCCCGGGGGCAATGAGCAGTTCTTC. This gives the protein CASSRPGGNEQFF.

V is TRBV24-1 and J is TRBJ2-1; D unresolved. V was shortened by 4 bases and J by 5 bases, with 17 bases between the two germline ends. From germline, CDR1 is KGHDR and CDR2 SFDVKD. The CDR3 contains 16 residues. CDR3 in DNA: TGTGCCACCAGTGACCCCGGACGGAAACCCGACAATGAGCAGTTCTTC. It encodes CATSDPGRKPDNEQFF.